This TCR beta chain was identified in a study of cytomegalovirus exposure and HLA in healthy donors. This clone was detected only a few times. V was pared by 1 base and J by 0 bases, with 3 bases of the junction left unmatched. The CDR3 runs to 15 residues. Germline CDR1 MGHRA, CDR2 YSYEKL. This PCR relied on a set of 60 Vbeta primers and 13 Jbeta primers. The data were produced by immunoSEQ multiplex PCR, yet TCRdb's version contains in-frame clones alone and is incomplete. This table holds 100,000 to 120,000 clones, 76% found once. This TCR derives from a man aged 25-40 years in good health and CMV-seropositive. The sequenced sample consisted of PBMCs. The chain uses TRBV4-1 and TRBJ2-7, with 7 bases identical to TRBD1. The DNA of the CDR3 is TGCGCCAGCAGCCAAGCGGGACAGAGCTCCTACGAGCAGTACTTC. Translation gives CASSQAGQSSYEQYF.